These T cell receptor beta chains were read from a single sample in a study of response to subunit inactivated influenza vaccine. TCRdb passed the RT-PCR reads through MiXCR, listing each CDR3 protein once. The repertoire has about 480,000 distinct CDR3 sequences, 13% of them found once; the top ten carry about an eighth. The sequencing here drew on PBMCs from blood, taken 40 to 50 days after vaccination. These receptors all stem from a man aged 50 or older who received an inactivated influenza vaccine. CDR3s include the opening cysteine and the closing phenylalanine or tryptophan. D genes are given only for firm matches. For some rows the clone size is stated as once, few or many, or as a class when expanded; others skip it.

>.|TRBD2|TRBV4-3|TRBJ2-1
TGCGCCAGCAGCCAAGGGGTAGCGGGGGGAGCTCAGTTCTTC
CASSQGVAGGAQFF
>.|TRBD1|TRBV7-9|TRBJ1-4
TGTGCCAGCAGCCGGGACAGGGGTGGCGAAAAACTGTTTTTT
CASSRDRGGEKLFF
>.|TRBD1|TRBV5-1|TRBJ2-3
TGCGCCAGCACCCTCTGGGGACAGTCAACAGATACGCAGTATTTT
CASTLWGQSTDTQYF
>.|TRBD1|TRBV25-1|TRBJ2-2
TGTGCCAGCAGTGAAGGAATGCAGGGGGCGCGAGGCGGGGAGCTGTTTTTT
CASSEGMQGARGGELFF
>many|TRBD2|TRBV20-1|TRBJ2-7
TGCAGTGCTGAGAGGACTAGCGGGAGGTTGAGCGAGCAGTACTTC
CSAERTSGRLSEQYF
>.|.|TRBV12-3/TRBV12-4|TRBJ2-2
TGTGCCAGCAGTTCCCGGGGGGCTTACACCGGGGAGCTGTTTTTT
CASSSRGAYTGELFF
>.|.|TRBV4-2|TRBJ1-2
TGTGCCAGCAGCCAAGATCAATGGGGGCCCGGCTACACCTTC
CASSQDQWGPGYTF
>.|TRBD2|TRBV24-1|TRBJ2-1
TGTGCCACCAGTGATTCCGGGACTAGCGGGAGGGCCTTCTGGGAGCAGTTCTTC
CATSDSGTSGRAFWEQFF
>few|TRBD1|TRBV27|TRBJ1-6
TGTGCCAGCAGTTTCACCTCAGGGGGTCGATCACCCCTCCACTTT
CASSFTSGGRSPLHF
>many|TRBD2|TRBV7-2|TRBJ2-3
TGTGCCAGCAGCTTGGCGGGGGGATACACAGATACGCAGTATTTT
CASSLAGGYTDTQYF
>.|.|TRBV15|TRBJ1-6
TGTGCCACCAGTAACAGTAATTCACCCCTCCACTTT
CATSNSNSPLHF
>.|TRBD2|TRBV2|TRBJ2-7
TGTGCCAGCAAAGGGACTAGCGGGGCGCAGTACTTC
CASKGTSGAQYF
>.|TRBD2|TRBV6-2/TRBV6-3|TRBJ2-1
TGTGCCAGCACCTCCCCTTGGGGAGGGCCGTTTAATGAGCAGTTCTTC
CASTSPWGGPFNEQFF
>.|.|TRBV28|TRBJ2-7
TGTGCCAGCAGTACCAAAGGGGGGTGGGGACTAAGGGGCTACGAGCAGTACTTC
CASSTKGGWGLRGYEQYF
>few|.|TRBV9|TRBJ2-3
TGTGCCAGCAGCGTTATGGGTTCGGGGAAAGCAGATACGCAGTATTTT
CASSVMGSGKADTQYF
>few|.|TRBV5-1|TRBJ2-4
TGCGCCAGCAAGGAATGGGGAAGTAACATTCAGTACTTC
CASKEWGSNIQYF
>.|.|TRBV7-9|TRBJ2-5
TGTGCCAGCAGCTTAATCGCCCCACAGGGTGGAGGCGAGACCCAGTACTTC
CASSLIAPQGGGETQYF
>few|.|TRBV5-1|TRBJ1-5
TGCGCCAGCAGCTTGGGGGGGGACCATAGCAATCAGCCCCAGCATTTT
CASSLGGDHSNQPQHF
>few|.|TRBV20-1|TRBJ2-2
TGCAGTGCTAGAGTGGGGAGCACCGGGGAGCTGTTTTTT
CSARVGSTGELFF
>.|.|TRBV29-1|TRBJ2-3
TGCAGCGTGATAAATCCCGATACGCAGTATTTT
CSVINPDTQYF
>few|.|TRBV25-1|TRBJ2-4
TGTGCCAGCAGTGAATGGTGCACAGTAAGGCTAGCCAAAAACATTCAGTACTTC
CASSEWCTVRLAKNIQYF
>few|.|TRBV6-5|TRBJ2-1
TGTGCCAGCAGTTACGGGCCGAACAATGAGCAGTTCTTC
CASSYGPNNEQFF
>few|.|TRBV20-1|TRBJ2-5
TGCAGTGCTTTACAGGGTCCAGGGGAGACCCAGTACTTC
CSALQGPGETQYF
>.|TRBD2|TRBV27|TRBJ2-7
TGTGCCAGCAGTTTCCGCGGGAGGGTCTACGAGCAGTACTTC
CASSFRGRVYEQYF
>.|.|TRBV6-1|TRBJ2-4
TGTGCCAGCAGGAGGGGACTGATTCTAGCCAAAAACATTCAGTACTTC
CASRRGLILAKNIQYF
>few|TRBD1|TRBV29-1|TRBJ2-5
TGCAGCGGATCAGGGGGCGGGGAGACCCAGTACTTC
CSGSGGGETQYF
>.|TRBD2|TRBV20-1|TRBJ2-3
TGCAGTGCTCCGGGCCTAGCGGGCACAGATACGCAGTATTTT
CSAPGLAGTDTQYF
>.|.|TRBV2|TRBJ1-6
TGTGCCAGCAGTGAGTTCGACAGCAATTCACCCCTCCACTTT
CASSEFDSNSPLHF
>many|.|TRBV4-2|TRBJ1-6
TGTGCCAGCAGCCAAGTTATTAGGAATTCACCCCTCCACTTT
CASSQVIRNSPLHF
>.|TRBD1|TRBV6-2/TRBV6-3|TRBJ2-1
TGTGCCAGCAGCCACCGGACAGGGGAAGGTACACACAATGAGCAGTTCTTC
CASSHRTGEGTHNEQFF
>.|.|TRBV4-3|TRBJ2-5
TGCGCCAGCAGCCAAGAGAACGGACCCGGGACTGAAAAAGAGACCCAGTACTTC
CASSQENGPGTEKETQYF
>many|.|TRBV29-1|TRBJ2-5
TGCAGCGTTGGCGTCGGGACCCAAGAGACCCAGTACTTC
CSVGVGTQETQYF
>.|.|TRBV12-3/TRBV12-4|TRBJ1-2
TGTGCCAGCAGTCCTCCCCCAGGCCATGGCTACACCTTC
CASSPPPGHGYTF
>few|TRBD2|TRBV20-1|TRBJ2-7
TGCAGTGCTAGAGATCGACTAGCGGGGGACCCCTCATACGAGCAGTACTTC
CSARDRLAGDPSYEQYF
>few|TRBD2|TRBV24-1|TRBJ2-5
TGTGCCACCAGTGACCCAGGACTAGGATTCGCCGAAATAGAGACCCAGTACTTC
CATSDPGLGFAEIETQYF
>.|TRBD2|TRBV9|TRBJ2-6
TGTGCCAGCAGCGTCGGACTAGCGGGAAAAACTGGGGCCAACGTCCTGACTTTC
CASSVGLAGKTGANVLTF
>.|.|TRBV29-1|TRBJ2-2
TGCGGTTTCAGGGGAAACACCGGGGAGCTGTTTTTT
CGFRGNTGELFF
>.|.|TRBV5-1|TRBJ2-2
TGCGCCAGCAGCTTGGAAACGGGCGTGAACACCGGGGAGCTGTTTTTT
CASSLETGVNTGELFF
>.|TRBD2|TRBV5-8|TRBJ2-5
TGTGCCAGCAGCCAAGGGACTAGCGGGGGACAAGAGACCCAGTACTTC
CASSQGTSGGQETQYF
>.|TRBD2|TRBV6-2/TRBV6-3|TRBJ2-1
TGTGCCAGCAGTAGAAGTAGCGGGAGGAACAATGAGCAGTTCTTC
CASSRSSGRNNEQFF
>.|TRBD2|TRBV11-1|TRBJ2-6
TGTGCCAGCAGCTTAGCGGCTAGCGGGGGGAACTCTGGGGCCAACGTCCTGACTTTC
CASSLAASGGNSGANVLTF
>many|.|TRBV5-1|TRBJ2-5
TGCGCCAGCAGCGGACAACAGGGAGGCGAGACCCAGTACTTC
CASSGQQGGETQYF
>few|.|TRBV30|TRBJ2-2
TGTGCCTGGAGTTTAGGCAGGGCGAGCGGGGAGCTGTTTTTT
CAWSLGRASGELFF
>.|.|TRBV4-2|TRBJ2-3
TGTGCCAGCAGCCGGGGGGAATCTAGCACAGATACGCAGTATTTT
CASSRGESSTDTQYF
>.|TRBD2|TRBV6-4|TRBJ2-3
TGTGCCAGCAGTGAGTCGACTAGCGGGGCGACAGATACGCAGTATTTT
CASSESTSGATDTQYF
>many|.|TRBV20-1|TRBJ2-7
TGCAGTGCCCTCCTGGCCAGGGGGGCCTACGAGCAGTACTTC
CSALLARGAYEQYF
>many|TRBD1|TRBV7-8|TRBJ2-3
TGTGCCAGCAGCTTCGACAGGGTTGGGGCAGATACGCAGTATTTT
CASSFDRVGADTQYF
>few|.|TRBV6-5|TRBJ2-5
TGTGCCAGCAGTTACGGGCGGCGGGTTGAGACCCAGTACTTC
CASSYGRRVETQYF
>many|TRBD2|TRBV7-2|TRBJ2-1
TGTGCCAGCAGCTTAGGGACTAGCGGGGGAACTGAGCAGTTCTTC
CASSLGTSGGTEQFF
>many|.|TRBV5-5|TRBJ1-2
TGTGCCAGCAGCTTGAGACAGGTCTATGGCTACACCTTC
CASSLRQVYGYTF
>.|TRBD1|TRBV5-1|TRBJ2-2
TGCGCCAGCGGGCGGGACAGGGGAACCGGGGAGCTGTTTTTT
CASGRDRGTGELFF
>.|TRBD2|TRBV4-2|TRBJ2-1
TGTGCCAGCAGCCAACCCGGGACTAGCGGCCATGAGCAGTTCTTC
CASSQPGTSGHEQFF
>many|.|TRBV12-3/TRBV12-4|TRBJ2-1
TGTGCCAGCAGTTTAATCGGGGGCAATGAGCAGTTCTTC
CASSLIGGNEQFF
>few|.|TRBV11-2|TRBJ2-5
TGTGCCAGCAGCTTACAGCCCCTGGGGCGTGTGGAAGAGACCCAGTACTTC
CASSLQPLGRVEETQYF
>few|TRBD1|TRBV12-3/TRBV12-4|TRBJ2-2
TGTGCCAGCAGTCGACGACAGGGCTCCGGGGAGCTGTTTTTT
CASSRRQGSGELFF